These 22 T cell receptor beta chains were all obtained from the same sample, sequenced in a study of cytomegalovirus exposure and HLA in healthy donors. Produced via immunoSEQ multiplex PCR; TCRdb's table is partial and in-frame only. This table holds roughly 150,000 clones, around nine tenths found once. Source material: PBMCs. These receptors all stem from a young woman in good health and CMV-seropositive.

The chain is built from TRBV7-9 and TRBJ1-1, with D maybe TRBD1 (5 bases). CDR1 is SEHNR, CDR2 FQNEAQ, per germline (reference sequence). CDR3 size: 15 residues. V was clipped by 2 bases and J by 4 bases, with 14 bases between them. The CDR3: CASSLSGGVSTEAFF. As DNA, the CDR3 is TGTGCCAGCAGCTTATCCGGGGGGGTGAGCACTGAAGCTTTCTTT.

The V and J genes are TRBV7-9 and TRBJ1-1, with D perhaps TRBD1 (6 bases). Germline V gene sequence: CDR1 SEHNR, CDR2 FQNEAQ (reference sequence). The CDR3 loop spans 12 amino acids. The V and J ends lost 5 bases and 6 bases respectively, with 10 bases between them. The CDR3, as DNA: TGTGCCAGCAGCGTCAGGGGTCCTGAAGCTTTCTTT. Protein: CASSVRGPEAFF.

J is TRBJ1-2 and V is TRBV5-1, with a possible D match to TRBD1 (6 bases). The CDR3 has 15 residues. Trimming removed 0 bases at V and 4 bases at J, with 13 bases between. CDR1 is SGHRS, CDR2 YFSETQ, per germline. The CDR3 sequence is CASSLGTRQVYGYTF. CDR3 nucleotide sequence: TGCGCCAGCAGCTTGGGGACTCGACAGGTCTATGGCTACACCTTC.

The chain links TRBV5-4 to TRBJ2-7; D is ambiguous. With 2 bases removed from V and 4 bases from J, the gap between germline ends came to 4 bases. The CDR3 consists of 11 residues. In germline, CDR1 is SGHNT, CDR2 YYREEE (reference sequence). The CDR3 nucleotides are TGTGCCAGCAGCTTCCTTTACGAGCAGTACTTC. It codes for CASSFLYEQYF.

V gene TRBV9 combines with J gene TRBJ1-1; 8 positions agree with TRBD1. The germline V gene has CDR1 SGDLS and CDR2 YYNGEE. V shed 3 bases, J shed 8 bases, and the junction held 0 bases outside the gene matches. The CDR3 contains 11 residues. The CDR3 region is CASSGTGEAFF. The CDR3 bases are TGTGCCAGCAGCGGGACAGGGGAAGCTTTCTTT.

The V call is TRBV11-2, the J call TRBJ2-5; 7 bases line up with TRBD2. CDR3 length: 14 residues. V shed 6 bases and J 4 bases; nucleotides not matched to a gene: 8. The germline CDR1 and CDR2 sequences are SGHAT and FQNNGV. CDR3 protein: CASRRVGEGETQYF. The CDR3 nucleotides are TGTGCCAGCAGGAGGGTCGGGGAGGGAGAGACCCAGTACTTC.

The V call is TRBV11-3, the J call TRBJ2-5, with 11 nucleotides matching TRBD1. The V segment lost 5 bases and the J segment 5 bases; nucleotides outside the gene matches: 7. CDR1 SGHNT and CDR2 YENEEA come from the germline V gene. The CDR3 is 15 residues long. The CDR3 DNA is TGTGCCAGCAGCGACAGGGACAGGGGGGAGGAGACCCAGTACTTC. Its protein is CASSDRDRGEETQYF.

As for this clone: Sequence at one end of the junction differs from germline and may be a read error. This chain joins TRBV28 and TRBJ2-5; 9 nucleotides match TRBD2. The CDR3 runs 12 residues. In germline, CDR1 is MDHEN, CDR2 SYDVKM. The CDR3 coding sequence is TGTGCCAGCAGTTTATTGTCAATAGCGGGAGACTTC. Protein: CASSLLSIAGDF.

The V call is TRBV27, the J call TRBJ2-1, with TRBD2 identical over 14 bases. Germline CDR1 is MNHEY and CDR2 is SMNVEV (reference sequence). V trimming: 4 bases; J trimming: 4 bases; junction bases outside the gene matches: 6. This CDR3 has 17 residues. The chain's CDR3 is CASSSGTSGGGYNEQFF. The CDR3 DNA follows: TGTGCCAGCAGTTCCGGGACTAGCGGGGGAGGGTACAATGAGCAGTTCTTC.

V is TRBV5-8 and J is TRBJ2-1, with TRBD1 as a possible D gene (6 bases). This CDR3 contains 17 residues. The V and J ends lost 3 bases and 6 bases respectively, with 22 bases between them. Germline assignment: CDR1 SGHTS and CDR2 YDEGEE. CDR3 loop: CASSYGTLTLGSNEQFF. The CDR3 nucleotides read TGTGCCAGCAGCTACGGGACACTCACACTAGGGTCCAATGAGCAGTTCTTC.

The genes are TRBV7-9 and TRBJ1-1; D unresolved. Germline values: CDR1 SEHNR, CDR2 FQNEAQ (reference sequence). The CDR3 has 12 residues. V was clipped by 5 bases and J by 3 bases, with 7 bases between them. As DNA, the CDR3 is TGTGCCAGCAGCCGACAAGACACTGAAGCTTTCTTT. Its protein is CASSRQDTEAFF.

The rearrangement uses TRBV5-4 and TRBJ2-7; D not resolved. Looked up from germline, CDR1 is SGHNT and CDR2 is YYREEE (reference sequence). The CDR3 has 13 amino acids. The V end was cut by 2 bases, the J end by 0 bases, with 6 bases between. CDR3 residues: CASSFVHSYEQYF. DNA of the CDR3: TGTGCCAGCAGCTTCGTACACTCCTACGAGCAGTACTTC.

The V gene is TRBV2, the J gene TRBJ1-1; 8 bases map to TRBD1. Trimming cost V 6 bases and J 10 bases; bases outside gene matches: 13. Germline-derived CDR1 and CDR2 are SNHLY and FYNNEI. The CDR3 is 14 residues long. The chain's CDR3 is CASRDVDRGQGAFF. The CDR3 bases are TGTGCCAGCAGGGATGTAGACAGGGGTCAAGGAGCTTTCTTT. The full variable domain, with the rest looked up from reference TRBV2 and TRBJ1-1, is EPEVTQTPSHQVTQMGQEVILRCVPISNHLYFYWYRQILGQKVEFLVSFYNNEISEKSEIFDDQFSVERPDGSNFTLKIRSTKLEDSAMYFCASRDVDRGQGAFFGQGTRLTVV.

The V and J genes are TRBV6-1 and TRBJ2-6; 8 positions match TRBD1. Trimming removed 4 bases from V and 0 bases from J; junction bases left unmatched: 5. From germline, CDR1 is MNHNS and CDR2 SASEGT. CDR3 length: 17 residues. The CDR3 nucleotides read TGTGCCAGCAGTGCCCGGACAGGGAGCTCTGGGGCCAACGTCCTGACTTTC. It yields the protein CASSARTGSSGANVLTF.

The rearrangement joins TRBV7-6 to TRBJ2-2, with 11 nucleotides matching TRBD2. Trimming cost V 4 bases and J 7 bases; bases outside gene matches: 8. Germline V CDR1 and CDR2: SGHVS, FNYEAQ. The CDR3 is 16 residues long. As DNA, the CDR3 is TGTGCCAGCAGCTCCCCTGGGACTAGCGGTGGCGGGGAGCTGTTTTTT. Translation gives CASSSPGTSGGGELFF.

The chain recombines TRBV13 with TRBJ2-3; 7 bases are a match to TRBD2. CDR1 is PRHDT, CDR2 FYEKMQ, per germline (reference sequence). J lost 3 bases, V lost 5 bases, and 11 bases had no gene match. This CDR3 is built from 16 residues. CDR3 in amino acids: CASSASTSGTTDTQYF. For the CDR3, the DNA is TGTGCCAGCAGCGCCTCTACGAGCGGGACTACAGATACGCAGTATTTT.

In this sample, this clone turned up once. The CDR3 loop reads CASTRGAGGGTDTQYF. Here the CDR3 DNA reads TGTGCCAGCACCCGAGGAGCGGGAGGAGGCACAGATACGCAGTATTTT. This chain joins TRBV25-1 and TRBJ2-3; TRBD2 matches 9 bases. The CDR3 has 16 amino acids. Trimming at V came to 7 bases and at J to 1 base, leaving 9 bases not matched to a gene. CDR1 and CDR2 (germline): MGHDK, SYGVNS.

This chain connects TRBV28 to TRBJ2-7; D not resolved. The length of the CDR3 is 13 residues. V dropped 3 bases and J dropped 0 bases, with 6 bases sitting between them. Germline CDR1 is MDHEN and CDR2 is SYDVKM. The CDR3 DNA is TGTGCCAGCAGTTTGTACGGCTCCTACGAGCAGTACTTC. This translates into CASSLYGSYEQYF. Full variable domain (rest looked up from reference TRBV28 and TRBJ2-7): DVKVTQSSRYLVKRTGEKVFLECVQDMDHENMFWYRQDPGLGLRLIYFSYDVKMKEKGDIPEGYSVSREKKERFSLILESASTNQTSMYLCASSLYGSYEQYFGPGTRLTVT.

The V call is TRBV18, the J call TRBJ2-1, with TRBD2 matching 12 bases. Germline V CDR1 and CDR2: KGHSH, LQKENI. The CDR3 length is 17 residues. V was pared by 0 bases and J by 5 bases, with 5 bases of the junction left unmatched. CDR3 bases: TGTGCCAGCTCACCACCGGGTGGACTAGCGGGGAACAATGAGCAGTTCTTC. Its translation is CASSPPGGLAGNNEQFF.

The rearrangement joins TRBV11-3 to TRBJ2-2; D remains ambiguous. CDR1 SGHNT and CDR2 YENEEA come from the germline V gene. This CDR3 is built from 16 residues. Trimming took off 1 base at V and 0 bases at J, with 9 bases between the two ends. This CDR3 reads CASSLGYSSNTGELFF. The CDR3 region has the DNA TGTGCCAGCAGCTTAGGATACTCATCGAACACCGGGGAGCTGTTTTTT.

This sequence joins TRBV6-1 and TRBJ2-1; 7 bases align to TRBD1. The V gene's germline CDR1 is MNHNS and CDR2 SASEGT. The junction had 4 bases not matched to a gene; V was cut back by 1 base and J by 7 bases. This CDR3 region has 14 residues. The chain's CDR3 is CASSEDRGWNEQFF. In nucleotides, the CDR3 is TGTGCCAGCAGTGAAGACAGGGGTTGGAATGAGCAGTTCTTC.

V is TRBV5-1 and J is TRBJ1-3, with D perhaps TRBD1 (6 bases). The V gene lost 0 bases and the J gene lost 0 bases, with 13 bases spanning the gap. This CDR3 region has 17 residues. CDR1 and CDR2 from the germline V gene are SGHRS and YFSETQ. The CDR3 region is CASSLDPYRVSGNTIYF. The CDR3 nucleotides are TGCGCCAGCAGCTTGGACCCTTACAGGGTCTCTGGAAACACCATATATTTT.